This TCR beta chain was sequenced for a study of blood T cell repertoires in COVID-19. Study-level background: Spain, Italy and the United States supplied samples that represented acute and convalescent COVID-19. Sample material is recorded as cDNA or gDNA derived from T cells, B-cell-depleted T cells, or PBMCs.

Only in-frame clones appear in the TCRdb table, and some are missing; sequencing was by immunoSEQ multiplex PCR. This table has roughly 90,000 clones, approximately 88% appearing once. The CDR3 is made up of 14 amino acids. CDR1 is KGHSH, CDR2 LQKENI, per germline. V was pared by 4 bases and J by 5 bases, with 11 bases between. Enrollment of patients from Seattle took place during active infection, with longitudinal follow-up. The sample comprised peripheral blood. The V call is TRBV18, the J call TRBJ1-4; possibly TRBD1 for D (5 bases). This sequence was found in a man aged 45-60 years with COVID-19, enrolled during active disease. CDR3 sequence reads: CASSLDRSNEKLFF. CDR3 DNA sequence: TGTGCCAGCTCACTAGACAGAAGCAATGAAAAACTGTTTTTT.